Below, 21 T cell receptor beta chains from the same sample are listed, as sequenced in a study of technical replicates of blood from a few donors (dated by TCRdb to about 2017). Receptor amplification or capture employed the immunoSEQ multiplex PCR assay. This is the immuneACCESS table as TCRdb keeps it, with only in-frame sequences that have V and J called. A part of the clones is gone; compared with another copy, unresolved V genes explain less than half, and the rest is unexplained. The sample table lists about 48,000 clones, approximately 90% of them with a count of one. The top ten hold roughly 3.9% of the sample. The material sequenced was PBMCs. The receptors shown here come from a human donor in good health. Some clones in this sample may be carry-over from other donors' samples.

The chain links TRBV27 to TRBJ2-3, with D possibly being TRBD2 (6 bases). The V end lost 6 bases, the J end lost 2 bases, and 18 bases lay between the germline ends. Germline CDR1 reads MNHEY; CDR2 reads SMNVEV (reference sequence). The CDR3 contains 16 residues. CDR3 protein: CASRDSAGLITDTQYF. Written as DNA, the CDR3 is TGTGCCAGCAGAGACTCGGCGGGACTCATCACAGATACGCAGTATTTT.

This chain joins TRBV30 and TRBJ1-2, with D perhaps TRBD1 (5 bases). CDR1 and CDR2 (germline): GTSNPN, SVGIG (reference sequence). CDR3 length: 13 residues. Trimming pared 4 bases from V and 6 bases from J, leaving 15 bases between. The DNA for the CDR3 is TGTGCCTGGAATTTGGGATCGGGGGATGGCTACACCTTC. Translating gives CAWNLGSGDGYTF.

The chain couples TRBV14 to TRBJ1-2, with 7 bases fitting TRBD1. This CDR3 contains 14 residues. Germline lookup yields CDR1 SGHDN and CDR2 FVKESK. Trimming removed 1 base from V and 7 bases from J; junction bases left unmatched: 6. Here the CDR3 reads CASSQGAGTAGYTF. In nucleotides, the CDR3 is TGTGCCAGCAGCCAAGGGGCCGGGACAGCTGGCTACACCTTC.

The genes are TRBV10-3 and TRBJ2-2; 9 positions match TRBD2. With 10 bases clipped from V and 1 base from J, the junction kept 4 bases outside the gene matches. The length of the CDR3 is 14 residues. The germline CDR1 and CDR2 sequences are ENHRY and SYGVKD. CDR3 DNA sequence: TGTGCCACCAAACTAGCGGGGAACACCGGGGAGCTGTTTTTT. It codes for CATKLAGNTGELFF.

The chain couples TRBV5-1 to TRBJ1-1; TRBD1 might be the D (5 bases). This CDR3 has 14 amino acids. Germline loops: CDR1 SGHRS, CDR2 YFSETQ. Between the trimmed V and J ends, which lost 0 bases and 5 bases, there was a span of 11 bases. The CDR3 is CASSLEQGRTEAFF. The CDR3 DNA follows: TGCGCCAGCAGCTTGGAGCAGGGAAGGACTGAAGCTTTCTTT.

This clone occurred once. The V and J genes are TRBV10-3 and TRBJ1-2, with a possible D match to TRBD1 (5 bases). Germline V CDR1 and CDR2: ENHRY, SYGVKD. The CDR3 loop spans 15 amino acids. V was trimmed by 6 bases and J by 2 bases, leaving 16 bases between them. The CDR3 loop reads CAISGTGQTNYGYTF. The CDR3 bases are TGTGCCATCAGCGGCACAGGCCAGACGAACTATGGCTACACCTTC.

The chain has TRBV1 and TRBJ2-5; the DNA was not compared with TRBD2, the D call given in the table. TRBV1 represents a pseudogene. The CDR3 covers 20 residues. The CDR3, as DNA: TGCACCAGCAGCCAACTCCCGCGAGCTAGCGGGGTGGCGAGGGAAGAGACCCAGTACTTC. It translates to CTSSQLPRASGVAREETQYF.

This clone occurred once. The chain recombines TRBV5-4 with TRBJ2-5; TRBD2 matches 13 bases. The CDR3 runs 16 residues. With 4 bases clipped from V and 6 bases from J, the junction kept 9 bases outside the gene matches. Germline V gene sequence: CDR1 SGHNT, CDR2 YYREEE (reference sequence). The CDR3 spells CASSGPTSGRAKTQYF. Written as DNA, the CDR3 is TGTGCCAGCAGCGGGCCCACTAGCGGGAGGGCGAAGACCCAGTACTTC.

The chain carries TRBV30 and TRBJ1-4, with TRBD1 identical over 9 bases. This CDR3 is built from 14 residues. Germline V CDR1 and CDR2: GTSNPN, SVGIG (reference sequence). V lost 0 bases, J lost 8 bases, and 4 bases stayed unmatched. Here the CDR3 DNA reads TGTGCCTGGAGTGTACAGGGGGCGCACGAAAAACTGTTTTTT. It codes for CAWSVQGAHEKLFF.

CDR3 protein: CASAADDRGNYGYTF. The CDR3 nucleotides read TGCGCCAGTGCGGCCGACGACAGAGGAAACTATGGCTACACCTTC. This rearrangement joins TRBV5-1 to TRBJ1-2; D perhaps matches TRBD1 (5 bases). The CDR3 has 15 amino acids. Per the germline V gene, CDR1 is SGHRS and CDR2 is YFSETQ. V lost 8 bases, J lost 2 bases, and 19 bases lay in between.

The chain carries TRBV7-3 and TRBJ2-1; D possibly corresponds to TRBD2 (6 bases). Germline CDR1 SGHTA, CDR2 FQGTGA. Trimming removed 3 bases from V and 8 bases from J, with 17 bases in between. The CDR3 has 15 amino acids. CDR3 DNA: TGTGCCAGCAGCTTGGGGGGAAACCCTAGGGATGAGCAGTTCTTC. Protein product: CASSLGGNPRDEQFF.

In the case of this clone: Mismatch with germline at one junction end may stem from a read error. The chain has TRBV5-5 and TRBJ2-7, with a possible D match to TRBD1 (6 bases). Germline V lookup: CDR1 SGHKS, CDR2 YYEKEE (reference sequence). CDR3 size: 13 residues. For the CDR3, the DNA is TGTGCCAGCAGCTTGGCCGCACAGGGACCACCGGACTTC. Translation gives CASSLAAQGPPDF.

CDR3 region: CASSDRVGNQPQHF. CDR3 bases: TGTGCCAGTAGTGACAGGGTTGGGAATCAGCCCCAGCATTTT. The chain couples TRBV19 to TRBJ1-5; 7 bases are shared with TRBD1. Germline CDR1 LNHDA, CDR2 SQIVND (reference sequence). Trimming cost V 5 bases and J 4 bases; bases outside gene matches: 5. The CDR3 is made up of 14 amino acids.

The chain carries TRBV7-2 and TRBJ2-3, with D tentatively TRBD2 (6 bases). The CDR3 is 15 residues long. Between the trimmed V and J ends, which lost 5 bases and 7 bases, there was a span of 19 bases. The germline V gene encodes CDR1 SGHTA and CDR2 FQGNSA. The CDR3: CASSPQALGGNTQYF. The CDR3 DNA reads as TGTGCCAGCAGCCCCCAGGCACTGGGCGGGAATACGCAGTATTTT.

V and J are TRBV13 and TRBJ1-2, with D perhaps matching TRBD1 (6 bases). The CDR3 covers 14 residues. Deletions cut 3 bases from V and 6 bases from J, with 14 bases between. CDR1 is PRHDT and CDR2 is FYEKMQ in the germline V gene (reference sequence). This CDR3 is CASSFRNRVDGYTF. CDR3 in DNA: TGTGCCAGCAGCTTTCGAAACAGGGTTGATGGCTACACCTTC.

CDR3 sequence reads: CASRPDSISHYEQYF. CDR3 bases: TGTGCCAGCAGACCCGACAGCATATCCCACTACGAGCAGTACTTC. V is TRBV27 and J is TRBJ2-7, with a possible D match to TRBD1 (5 bases). Germline CDR1 and CDR2: MNHEY and SMNVEV (reference sequence). This CDR3 comprises 15 residues. Trimming cost V 6 bases and J 3 bases, with 18 bases left between them.

V gene TRBV7-3 combines with J gene TRBJ2-5, with D possibly TRBD2 on 5 matching bases. The CDR3 runs to 13 residues. The V end lost 5 bases, the J end lost 5 bases, and 12 bases lay between the germline ends. The germline V gene encodes CDR1 SGHTA and CDR2 FQGTGA. The CDR3 region has the DNA TGTGCCAGCAGCCCTAGCTACGGCGAGACCCAGTACTTC. Amino acids: CASSPSYGETQYF.

V usage is TRBV4-1 and J usage is TRBJ2-1; D remains ambiguous. Germline V gene lookup returns CDR1 MGHRA and CDR2 YSYEKL. The CDR3 is 13 residues long. Between the trimmed V and J ends, which lost 0 bases and 10 bases, there was a span of 10 bases. The CDR3 sequence: CASSQEDAEEQFF. Written as DNA, the CDR3 is TGCGCCAGCAGCCAAGAAGACGCGGAGGAGCAGTTCTTC.

This chain connects TRBV19 to TRBJ1-1; 8 nucleotides match TRBD1. Per germline, CDR1 LNHDA and CDR2 SQIVND (reference sequence). This CDR3 region has 13 residues. The trim removed 7 bases at V and 11 bases at J, leaving 12 bases unmatched. The CDR3 here is CASTRQQDREAFF. The CDR3 DNA is TGTGCCAGTACCCGACAGCAGGACAGGGAGGCTTTCTTT.

V gene TRBV4-1 combines with J gene TRBJ2-3, with D maybe TRBD1 (5 bases). The CDR3 is made up of 16 amino acids. The ends were cut back, 4 bases at V and 0 bases at J, with 14 bases in the middle. Germline V gene data show CDR1 as MGHRA and CDR2 as YSYEKL. The CDR3 is CASSPSARASTDTQYF. The DNA for the CDR3 is TGCGCCAGCAGCCCTTCAGCCAGGGCTAGCACAGATACGCAGTATTTT.

This chain uses TRBV7-8 with TRBJ1-2; TRBD1 matches 8 bases. This CDR3 spans 14 amino acids. From germline, CDR1 is SGHVS and CDR2 FQNEAQ. Trimming cost V 5 bases and J 2 bases; bases outside gene matches: 4. The CDR3 DNA sequence: TGTGCCAGCAGCCCCCGACAGGGGAACTATGGCTACACCTTC. Translating it yields CASSPRQGNYGYTF. Based on the CDR3 plus reference TRBV7-8 and TRBJ1-2, the full variable domain is GAGVSQSPRYKVAKRGQDVALRCDPISGHVSLFWYQQALGQGPEFLTYFQNEAQLDKSGLPSDRFFAERPEGSVSTLKIQRTQQEDSAVYLCASSPRQGNYGYTFGSGTRLTVV.